This T cell receptor (beta chain) was sequenced in a study of response to subunit inactivated influenza vaccine (dated by TCRdb to the late 2010s). About the study as a whole: Deep quantitative profiling of the T cell receptor repertoire was used in the study to follow responses to a trivalent subunit inactivated influenza vaccine. Study-wide conclusions, independent of this receptor: According to the authors, only a limited number of new T cells may be recruited by each seasonal influenza vaccination.

The CDR3 spans 14 residues, from the cysteine through the phenylalanine. Of all the DNA, just the CDR3 is kept, 42 bases in frame from base 1. V is pared back by 3 bases and J by 4 bases, with 12 bases lying between the germline termini. From the germline V gene, CDR1 is SNHLY and CDR2 is FYNNEI. This clonotype was recorded many times. The antigen it recognizes is unknown. There are no base qualities to consult, and no much larger clone falls within one base. Library generation was performed with RT-PCR. The run used an Illumina HiSeq 2500. TCRdb reprocessed the public reads (quality trimming at Q25 with fastp, clone calling with MiXCR) and kept in-frame beta chains. Each CDR3 protein appears once, grouped with its most common genes and DNA. The sample records fewer than 600,000 distinct CDR3 sequences, around 7.9% of which are singletons. Jointly, the top ten make up around 13% of the sample.

The sequencing used PBMCs from blood, collected roughly 24 months after vaccination. The chain is encoded by TRBV2 joined to TRBJ1-2; a tentative D match to TRBD1 spans 6 bases. The sequence came from a man aged 50-75 years who received an inactivated influenza vaccine. Donor details come from another sample of the same person, matched by shared clones. The nucleotide sequence is given as TGTGCCAGCAGTGATAGGGGACAAAGCTATGGCTACACCTTC. This encodes CASSDRGQSYGYTF. The full variable domain, completed from the reference TRBV2 and TRBJ1-2 proteins outside the CDR3, reads EPEVTQTPSHQVTQMGQEVILRCVPISNHLYFYWYRQILGQKVEFLVSFYNNEISEKSEIFDDQFSVERPDGSNFTLKIRSTKLEDSAMYFCASSDRGQSYGYTFGSGTRLTVV.